These T cell receptor beta chains were read from a single sample in a study of cytomegalovirus exposure and HLA in healthy donors. Profiling relied on immunoSEQ multiplex PCR, and the TCRdb table lists in-frame clones only, not all of them. The sample lists more than 95,000 clones; more than 60% were seen once. What was sequenced was PBMCs. These receptors were obtained from a man aged 25-40 years in good health and CMV-seronegative. The CDR3 runs from the conserved cysteine through the conserved F or W. Each record gives: D gene, V gene, J gene, clone size, CDR3 protein, CDR3 DNA. A D gene is named only where the DNA matches it firmly. The size entry is marked missing in some rows and otherwise reads once, few, many or a size class.

NA	TRBV30	TRBJ1-2	NA	CAWNGQAYGYTF	TGTGCCTGGAATGGACAAGCCTATGGCTACACCTTC
TRBD1	TRBV30	TRBJ1-5	NA	CAWSRDSMDQPQHF	TGTGCCTGGAGTCGGGACAGCATGGATCAGCCCCAGCATTTT
NA	TRBV27	TRBJ1-5	NA	CASSFDSYSNQPQHF	TGTGCCAGCAGTTTTGACAGTTATAGCAATCAGCCCCAGCATTTT
TRBD2	TRBV28	TRBJ2-2	NA	CASSLAGVSTGELFF	TGTGCCAGCAGTTTAGCGGGAGTAAGCACCGGGGAGCTGTTTTTT
NA	TRBV29-1	TRBJ1-2	NA	CSARRGNYGYTF	TGCAGCGCCCGACGGGGTAACTATGGCTACACCTTC
NA	TRBV6-5	TRBJ1-3	few	CASRPQGSGNTIYF	TGTGCCAGCAGGCCCCAGGGGTCTGGAAACACCATATATTTT
TRBD1	TRBV25-1	TRBJ2-7	NA	CASSEPGQGSYEQYF	TGTGCCAGCAGTGAGCCGGGACAGGGTTCCTACGAGCAGTACTTC
NA	TRBV7-6	TRBJ2-6	once	CASSLARARSGANVLTF	TGTGCCAGCAGCTTAGCCAGGGCCCGCTCTGGGGCCAACGTCCTGACTTTC
NA	TRBV27	TRBJ2-7	NA	CASSSGVTYEQYF	TGTGCCAGCAGCTCGGGAGTAACCTACGAGCAGTACTTC
TRBD1	TRBV7-6	TRBJ2-7	NA	CASSGHMGQGREQYF	TGTGCCAGCAGCGGCCATATGGGACAGGGCCGCGAGCAGTACTTC
TRBD2	TRBV29-1	TRBJ2-3	NA	CSASIQGLAEATDTQYF	TGCAGCGCCTCAATTCAGGGACTAGCGGAAGCCACAGATACGCAGTATTTT
NA	TRBV9	TRBJ2-7	NA	CASSVEPWGAYEQYF	TGTGCCAGCAGCGTAGAACCCTGGGGGGCCTACGAGCAGTACTTC
NA	TRBV5-1	TRBJ2-7	NA	CASSPQGDNEQYF	TGCGCCAGCAGCCCTCAGGGCGATAACGAGCAGTACTTC
NA	TRBV6-5	TRBJ1-5	NA	CASSPDTYSNQPQHF	TGTGCCAGCAGTCCGGACACCTATAGCAATCAGCCCCAGCATTTT
NA	TRBV11-2	TRBJ2-7	few	CASSSIIDYEQYF	TGTGCCAGCAGCTCTATAATTGACTACGAGCAGTACTTC
TRBD2	TRBV5-4	TRBJ2-7	few	CASSQDPLAGVGYEQYF	TGTGCCAGCAGCCAAGATCCCTTAGCGGGAGTGGGTTACGAGCAGTACTTC
NA	TRBV29-1	TRBJ1-1	NA	CSASSGGNTEAFF	TGCAGCGCGTCCTCGGGAGGGAACACTGAAGCTTTCTTT
NA	TRBV2	TRBJ2-1	once	CASSERGSSYNEQFF	TGTGCCAGCAGTGAACGGGGAAGCTCCTACAATGAGCAGTTCTTC
TRBD1	TRBV9	TRBJ2-2	few	CASSVGTGTYTGELFF	TGTGCCAGCAGCGTAGGGACAGGGACCTACACCGGGGAGCTGTTTTTT
TRBD1	TRBV9	TRBJ1-2	once	CASSSSGTVSGYTF	TGTGCCAGCAGCAGTTCCGGGACAGTCTCCGGCTACACCTTC
NA	TRBV6-6	TRBJ1-2	NA	CASSLDLGYGYTF	TGTGCCAGCAGTCTTGACTTGGGCTATGGCTACACCTTC
TRBD2	TRBV7-9	TRBJ2-7	NA	CSSSSHLSGKVSYEQYF	TGTTCCAGCAGCTCCCACCTTAGCGGGAAAGTCTCCTACGAGCAGTACTTC
NA	TRBV6-1	TRBJ2-7	NA	CASRMRGVLKDEQYF	TGTGCCAGCAGGATGCGGGGAGTCCTTAAAGACGAGCAGTACTTC
TRBD2	TRBV7-9	TRBJ2-7	NA	CASSSPRGTSGRNFYEQYF	TGTGCCAGCAGCTCTCCGCGGGGGACTAGCGGGAGAAATTTCTACGAGCAGTACTTC
TRBD1	TRBV5-1	TRBJ2-7	NA	CASSSMGQGAAEQYF	TGCGCCAGTAGCAGTATGGGACAGGGGGCGGCCGAGCAGTACTTC
TRBD2	TRBV16	TRBJ2-3	NA	CASSPGRSTDTQYF	TGTGCCAGCAGCCCCGGGAGGAGCACAGATACGCAGTATTTT
NA	TRBV10-3	TRBJ2-2	once	CAISEVRTGELFF	TGTGCCATCAGTGAGGTTAGAACCGGGGAGCTGTTTTTT
NA	TRBV7-8	TRBJ1-4	NA	CASSFAGREKLFF	TGTGCCAGCAGCTTCGCAGGGCGGGAAAAACTGTTTTTT
TRBD1	TRBV6-5	TRBJ1-6	NA	CASRSPGQGHSPLHF	TGTGCCAGCAGATCCCCGGGACAGGGACACTCACCCCTCCACTTT
NA	TRBV5-1	TRBJ2-1	NA	CASSLEGAGEQFF	TGCGCCAGCAGCTTGGAAGGGGCTGGCGAGCAGTTCTTC